Listed here are 9 T cell receptor beta chains from one sample, sequenced in a study of T-cell memory formation after mild COVID-19. TCRdb redid the calling of the 5' RACE reads with MiXCR, one entry per CDR3 protein. The sample has 14,000 to 15,000 distinct CDR3 sequences; about 20% are singletons. Specimen: PBMCs or a T cell subset sorted from them (not recorded which). The receptor source for this set is a man in his late teens or twenties who had mild COVID-19 (a few samples of this study predate the infection). Cell type and time point are not known.

V is TRBV5-5 and J is TRBJ2-3, with D possibly being TRBD2 (6 bases). CDR3 length: 13 amino acids. Germline CDR1 reads SGHKS; CDR2 reads YYEKEE (reference sequence). Trimming cost V 5 bases and J 3 bases, with 10 bases left between them. The CDR3 nucleotides are TGTGCCAGCAGGGAGGCGGGGACAGATACGCAGTATTTT. Encoded protein: CASREAGTDTQYF. The complete variable domain, with remaining parts taken from reference TRBV5-5 and TRBJ2-3, reads DAGVTQSPTHLIKTRGQQVTLRCSPISGHKSVSWYQQVLGQGPQFIFQYYEKEERGRGNFPDRFSARQFPNYSSELNVNALLLGDSALYLCASREAGTDTQYFGPGTRLTVL.

The sample holds many counts of this clonotype. This chain joins TRBV7-9 and TRBJ2-3, with 7 nucleotides matching TRBD2. CDR1 SEHNR and CDR2 FQNEAQ come from the germline V gene (reference sequence). The ends lost 3 bases at V and 4 bases at J; junction bases unmatched: 7. The CDR3 runs to 15 residues. The CDR3: CASSLRRLAPDTQYF. The CDR3 DNA follows: TGTGCCAGCAGCTTGCGACGACTAGCCCCAGATACGCAGTATTTT.

This clonotype was recorded at least ten times. The chain has TRBV6-2 or TRBV6-3 and TRBJ2-2; possibly TRBD1 for D (6 bases). Germline V lookup: CDR1 MNHEY, CDR2 SVGEGT. The CDR3 length is 16 residues. V was shortened by 6 bases and J by 5 bases, with 19 bases between the two germline ends. The CDR3 is CASRYRAQTSTGELFF. CDR3 nucleotide sequence: TGTGCCAGCAGGTACAGGGCACAAACCTCGACCGGGGAGCTGTTTTTT.

In its sample, this clonotype was seen many times. The chain uses TRBV11-2 and TRBJ2-5; maybe TRBD2 (5 bases). The CDR3 length is 15 residues. CDR1 SGHAT and CDR2 FQNNGV come from the germline V gene. V lost 0 bases and J 2 bases, leaving 10 bases between the germline ends. This chain's CDR3 is CASSLDRELQETQYF. In DNA, the CDR3 is TGTGCCAGCAGCTTAGATCGGGAACTACAAGAGACCCAGTACTTC.

The chain is built from TRBV19 and TRBJ1-2; possible D gene TRBD1, 5 bases. With 3 bases removed from V and 8 bases from J, the gap between germline ends came to 13 bases. This CDR3 region has 13 residues. Looked up from germline, CDR1 is LNHDA and CDR2 is SQIVND (reference sequence). The DNA of the CDR3 is TGTGCCAGTAGTATGGAGGGACGGCGAGGCTACACCTTC. Its protein is CASSMEGRRGYTF.

This clonotype was seen ten or more times. This chain connects TRBV7-9 to TRBJ2-1; 9 nucleotides line up with TRBD1. Trimming cost V 3 bases and J 2 bases; bases outside gene matches: 23. Germline assignment: CDR1 SEHNR and CDR2 FQNEAQ (reference sequence). The CDR3 runs to 22 residues. The CDR3 spells CASSLVGTGSPYSYNPYNEQFF. Written as DNA, the CDR3 is TGTGCCAGCAGCTTGGTGGGGACAGGGTCCCCCTACTCCTACAATCCCTACAATGAGCAGTTCTTC.

The sample holds many counts of this clonotype. The DNA of the CDR3 is TGTGCCAGCTCACCCGAGAGGCCCCCCGGCACTGAAGCTTTCTTT. This encodes CASSPERPPGTEAFF. This rearrangement joins TRBV18 to TRBJ1-1; D is unclear. CDR3 length: 15 residues. Trimming shortened V by 3 bases and J by 4 bases, and 15 bases separated the two germline ends. CDR1 is KGHSH and CDR2 is LQKENI in the germline V gene.

The table lists this clonotype with many counts. This rearrangement joins TRBV5-6 to TRBJ2-7; the match to TRBD2 covers 8 bases. The CDR3 spans 16 residues. J was trimmed by 0 bases and V by 4 bases; bases with no gene match: 9. The germline gives CDR1 SGHDT, CDR2 YYEEEE. CDR3 amino acids: CASSPVSGVSSYEQYF. CDR3 nucleotide sequence: TGTGCCAGCAGCCCCGTTAGCGGGGTGAGCTCCTACGAGCAGTACTTC. Full variable domain (missing parts from reference TRBV5-6 and TRBJ2-7): DAGVTQSPTHLIKTRGQQVTLRCSPKSGHDTVSWYQQALGQGPQFIFQYYEEEERQRGNFPDRFSGHQFPNYSSELNVNALLLGDSALYLCASSPVSGVSSYEQYFGPGTRLTVT.

This clonotype was detected a few times. The chain joins TRBV6-2 or TRBV6-3 to TRBJ2-5; D is possibly TRBD2 (5 bases). Germline CDR1 reads MNHEY; CDR2 reads SVGEGT. V dropped 5 bases and J dropped 4 bases, with 11 bases sitting between them. This CDR3 contains 13 residues. The CDR3 sequence is CASSPYRGETQYF. The CDR3 nucleotides read TGTGCCAGCAGTCCCTATCGGGGAGAGACCCAGTACTTC.